This T cell receptor beta chain was sequenced during a study of vaccination effects on CD4 cells after COVID-19. Sequencing followed a ViraFEST assay step that expanded antigen-specific CD4+ T cells with viral peptide pools. When around ten days of culture had elapsed, CD4+ T cells were isolated. Comment on this clone: Its cognate antigen is unknown.

Germline lookup yields CDR1 SGHTA and CDR2 FQGTGA. The CDR3 spans 15 residues. Trimming at V came to 0 bases and at J to 7 bases, leaving 5 bases not matched to a gene. Method: immunoSEQ multiplex PCR; TCRdb's copy keeps in-frame clones and lacks some. The table lists 55,000 to 70,000 clones, roughly 80% of them singletons. The receptor was derived from a human donor who received a COVID-19 vaccine. The chain recombines TRBV7-3 with TRBJ2-1, with TRBD1 identical over 8 bases. The source was CD4+ T cells from PBMCs cultured with HCoV-229E spike peptides, collected before COVID-19 vaccination. The CDR3 DNA reads TGTGCCAGCAGCTTAACGGGCGGACAGGGAAATGAGCAGTTCTTC. Its translation: CASSLTGGQGNEQFF.